This entry features one TCR beta chain sequence. This sample includes further DNA sequences coding for the same CDR3. The CDR3 extends over 14 amino acids. Germline-derived CDR1 and CDR2 are MNHEY and SVGAGI. V shed 0 bases and J shed 2 bases, with 5 bases lying between them. These data come from a study of blood T cell repertoires in COVID-19. Study-level information: Collection of acute and convalescent COVID-19 samples took place in the United States, Italy and Spain. T cells, B-cell-depleted T cells, or PBMCs supplied cDNA or gDNA.

In the original analysis: Amplifying reference gene primers gave estimates of nucleated cell counts. Only in-frame clones appear in the TCRdb table, and some are missing; sequencing was by immunoSEQ multiplex PCR. The V and J calls and clone size are taken from that table; D and trimming were inferred from the DNA. The sample gives about 140,000 clones, roughly 89% of which show up once; approximately 9% is in the top ten. Input material: peripheral blood. The chain has TRBV6-5 and TRBJ1-5; D is unclear. This clonotype was sampled from a man aged 25-40 years with COVID-19, enrolled during active disease. CDR3 sequence: CASSYSSGNQPQHF. The CDR3 DNA reads TGTGCCAGCAGTTACTCGTCGGGCAATCAGCCCCAGCATTTT.